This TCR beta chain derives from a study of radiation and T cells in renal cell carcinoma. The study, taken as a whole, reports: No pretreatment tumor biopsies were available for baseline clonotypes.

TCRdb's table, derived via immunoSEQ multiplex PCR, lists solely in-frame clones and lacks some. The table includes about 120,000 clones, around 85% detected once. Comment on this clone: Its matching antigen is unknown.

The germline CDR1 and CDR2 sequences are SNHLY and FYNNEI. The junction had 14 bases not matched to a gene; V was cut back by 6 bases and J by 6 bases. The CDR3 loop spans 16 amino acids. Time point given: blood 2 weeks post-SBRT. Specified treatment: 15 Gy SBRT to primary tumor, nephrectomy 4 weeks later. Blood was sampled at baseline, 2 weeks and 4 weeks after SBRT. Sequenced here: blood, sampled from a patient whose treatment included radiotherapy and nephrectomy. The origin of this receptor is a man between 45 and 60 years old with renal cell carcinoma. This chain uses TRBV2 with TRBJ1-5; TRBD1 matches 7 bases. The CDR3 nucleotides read TGTGCCAGCAGCGCCGGGGGCAGGGGGTTCGGTCAGCCCCAGCATTTT. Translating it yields CASSAGGRGFGQPQHF.